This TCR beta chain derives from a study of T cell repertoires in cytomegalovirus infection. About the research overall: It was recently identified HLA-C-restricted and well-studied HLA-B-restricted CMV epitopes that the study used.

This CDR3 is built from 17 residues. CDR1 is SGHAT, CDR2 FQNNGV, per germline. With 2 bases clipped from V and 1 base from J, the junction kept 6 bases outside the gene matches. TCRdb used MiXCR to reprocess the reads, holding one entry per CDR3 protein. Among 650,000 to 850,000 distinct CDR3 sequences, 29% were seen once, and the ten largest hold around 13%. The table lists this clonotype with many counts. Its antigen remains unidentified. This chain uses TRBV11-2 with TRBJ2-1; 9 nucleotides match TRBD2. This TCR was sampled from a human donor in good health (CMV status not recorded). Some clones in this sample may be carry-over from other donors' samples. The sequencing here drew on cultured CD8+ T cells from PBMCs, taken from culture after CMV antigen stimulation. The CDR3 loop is CASSLRPSGGSYNEQFF. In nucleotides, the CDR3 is TGTGCCAGCAGCTTAAGACCGAGCGGGGGGTCCTACAATGAGCAGTTCTTC.